The source of this T cell receptor beta chain is a study of blood T cell repertoires in COVID-19. Overall study: Both acute and convalescent COVID-19 samples were obtained from the United States, Italy and Spain. T cells, B-cell-depleted T cells, or PBMCs provided the cDNA or gDNA that served as material.

The CDR3 runs to 12 residues. Germline lookup yields CDR1 SEHNR and CDR2 FQNEAQ (reference sequence). Germline trimming cut 2 bases from V and 10 bases from J; bases unmatched to any gene: 0. Original processing notes: For nucleated cells, counts were estimated from reference gene primer amplification. Libraries were prepared by immunoSEQ multiplex PCR; TCRdb keeps only in-frame clonotypes and omits some of them. V and J calls and clone size are as listed in that table; D and trimming were resolved from the DNA. The sample contains fewer than 200,000 clones, over 70% of which appear only once. V gene TRBV7-9 combines with J gene TRBJ2-1; 9 nucleotides agree with TRBD2. Material for sequencing was peripheral blood. The receptor was derived from a man aged 55 to 70 with acute or convalescent COVID-19. CDR3 in DNA: TGTGCCAGCAGCTTAACTAGCGGGGAGCAGTTCTTC. This gives the protein CASSLTSGEQFF.